What follows are 13 T cell receptor beta chains derived from one specimen sequenced in a study of early stage breast cancer tumors. The protocol was immunoSEQ multiplex PCR, while the TCRdb copy is restricted to in-frame clones and leaves out a portion. Altogether about 53,000 clones are present, 75% to 95% being singletons, with the ten largest covering about 5%. Sequencing used blood. These TCRs come from a person between 65 and 79 years old with breast cancer.

V usage is TRBV6-4 and J usage is TRBJ2-2; 7 bases are a match to TRBD1. Germline V gene sequence: CDR1 MRHNA, CDR2 SNTAGT. The V and J ends lost 7 bases and 3 bases, in that order; junction bases with no gene match: 14. CDR3 size: 17 residues. This CDR3 reads CASTLEAQGVYTGELFF. The DNA for the CDR3 is TGTGCCAGCACTCTCGAGGCGCAGGGGGTTTACACCGGGGAGCTGTTTTTT.

The table lists this clone with a few counts. The rearrangement links TRBV25-1 to TRBJ1-1; possible D gene TRBD1, 6 bases. The V gene's germline CDR1 is MGHDK and CDR2 SYGVNS. The CDR3 is 16 amino acids. The ends were cut back, 2 bases at V and 0 bases at J, with 13 bases in the middle. The CDR3 protein is CASSEGGGIMNTEAFF. DNA for the CDR3: TGTGCCAGCAGTGAAGGGGGGGGCATCATGAACACTGAAGCTTTCTTT.

V is TRBV5-1 and J is TRBJ2-1; TRBD2 matches 15 bases. With 4 bases clipped from V and 9 bases from J, the junction kept 5 bases outside the gene matches. Looked up from germline, CDR1 is SGHRS and CDR2 is YFSETQ. This CDR3 contains 15 residues. The CDR3 here is CASSTGLAGGGEQFF. In nucleotides, the CDR3 is TGCGCCAGCAGCACGGGACTAGCGGGAGGCGGTGAGCAGTTCTTC.

The chain links TRBV6-1 to TRBJ1-1; possible D gene TRBD1, 5 bases. This CDR3 has 14 residues. V lost 4 bases, J lost 5 bases, and 14 bases lay in between. Germline V gene sequence: CDR1 MNHNS, CDR2 SASEGT. CDR3 sequence: CASSAITGGTEAFF. CDR3 in DNA: TGTGCCAGCAGTGCCATTACAGGTGGTACTGAAGCTTTCTTT.

This clone was seen a single time. The CDR3 spells CASSRGGEGEKLFF. CDR3 bases: TGTGCCAGCAGCAGGGGAGGGGAGGGCGAAAAACTGTTTTTT. J is TRBJ1-4 and V is TRBV5-8; perhaps TRBD1 as D (5 bases). The CDR3 length is 14 residues. With 4 bases removed from V and 8 bases from J, the gap between germline ends came to 15 bases. Germline V gives CDR1 SGHTS, CDR2 YDEGEE.

This clone was detected once. The chain recombines TRBV18 with TRBJ2-5, with no clear D. This CDR3 is built from 13 residues. CDR1 and CDR2 (germline): KGHSH, LQKENI. V was trimmed by 1 base and J by 5 bases, leaving 8 bases between them. For the CDR3, the DNA is TGTGCCAGCTCACCACACGCGGCGGAGACCCAGTACTTC. Protein sequence: CASSPHAAETQYF.

The chain is built from TRBV18 and TRBJ2-7, with D hard to call. The CDR3 is made up of 15 amino acids. The germline V gene encodes CDR1 KGHSH and CDR2 LQKENI. Trimming left V 3 bases short and J 4 bases short, with 16 bases between. The CDR3 is CASSPGQEPWYEQYF. Here the CDR3 DNA reads TGTGCCAGCTCACCTGGGCAAGAACCTTGGTACGAGCAGTACTTC.

The gene calls are TRBV5-4 and TRBJ2-7, with 13 nucleotides matching TRBD2. The CDR3 runs to 16 residues. Trimming at V came to 0 bases and at J to 7 bases, leaving 7 bases not matched to a gene. The V gene's germline CDR1 is SGHNT and CDR2 YYREEE (reference sequence). CDR3 DNA: TGTGCCAGCAGCTTGGCCCCACTAGCGGGGGGGCGGGAGCAGTACTTC. This translates into CASSLAPLAGGREQYF.

The rearrangement links TRBV5-1 to TRBJ2-7; 12 bases map to TRBD1. The CDR3 consists of 14 residues. The V gene's germline CDR1 is SGHRS and CDR2 YFSETQ. The trim removed 6 bases at V and 5 bases at J, leaving 6 bases unmatched. CDR3 sequence reads: CASKAGTGGHEQYF. DNA of the CDR3: TGCGCCAGCAAAGCGGGGACAGGGGGCCACGAGCAGTACTTC.

This clone was seen a single time. This chain uses TRBV21-1 with TRBJ2-3; the D call in the table, TRBD1, was not verified against the DNA. TRBV21-1 has pseudogene status. The CDR3 runs to 16 residues. CDR3 coding DNA: TGTGCCAGCAGCAAAGCGCGAGAGGGGGGCACAGATACGCAGTATTTT. Translation: CASSKAREGGTDTQYF.

The chain links TRBV7-8 to TRBJ1-5; D unresolved. Germline values: CDR1 SGHVS, CDR2 FQNEAQ. The length of the CDR3 is 13 residues. The V end lost 2 bases, the J end lost 4 bases, and 6 bases lay between the germline ends. CDR3 in DNA: TGTGCCAGCAGCTTAACTCCTAATCAGCCCCAGCATTTT. Amino acid sequence: CASSLTPNQPQHF.

The rearrangement uses TRBV21-1 and TRBJ1-4. TRBV21-1 is labeled a pseudogene. The CDR3 has 15 residues. The CDR3 loop reads CASSKTRGDKEKLFF. CDR3 nucleotides: TGTGCCAGCAGCAAAACCCGGGGGGATAAGGAAAAACTGTTTTTT.

The V gene is TRBV7-8, the J gene TRBJ2-2; D is possibly TRBD2 (6 bases). The CDR3 is made up of 14 amino acids. V gave up 5 bases and J gave up 1 base, with 8 bases separating them. The V gene's germline CDR1 is SGHVS and CDR2 FQNEAQ. CDR3 in DNA: TGTGCCAGCAGCCACGGGGGGAACACCGGGGAGCTGTTTTTT. Amino acids: CASSHGGNTGELFF.